This T cell receptor beta chain was found in a study of T cell responses to AZD1222 COVID-19 vaccine. Study outcomes and limitations: Seropositive AZD1222 recipients at baseline numbered only five or six. Close to half of spike-specific TCRs reportedly recognize unmutated variant regions. Two AZD1222 administrations were followed by greater Spike-specific TCR breadth and depth. White British people made up most donors, females outnumbered males, and clonal diversity was possibly underestimated.

Repertoires were generated with immunoSEQ multiplex PCR, while TCRdb's copy carries only in-frame clones and drops some. The sample has around 110,000 clones, over 75% seen once. Turning to this clone: Its antigen is undetermined.

CDR3 length: 15 residues. Trimming removed 6 bases from V and 6 bases from J, with 18 bases in between. Germline V gene sequence: CDR1 SGHVS, CDR2 FQNEAQ. The rearrangement links TRBV7-8 to TRBJ1-5; no reliable D call. Sequencing used peripheral blood, obtained on day 0 of MenACWY control vaccination. This TCR was recovered from an adult in good health. The DNA of the CDR3 is TGTGCCAGCAGTCAAGAGCGTGGGCCGAGTCAGCCCCAGCATTTT. Amino acids: CASSQERGPSQPQHF.